This TCR beta chain emerged from a study of OX40 agonist ivuxolimab in advanced cancers. General study findings and limits: The CD4+ and CD8+ T cells in the blood had expanded clonally by week 6 at 0.1 to 3.0 mg/kg.

The CDR3 loop spans 16 amino acids. V was cut by 0 bases and J by 3 bases, with 15 bases left in between. CDR1 SGHVS and CDR2 FNYEAQ come from the germline V gene. Of note for this clone: The antigen remains unidentified.

Samples were taken at baseline and on day 1 of cycles 4 and 7. This table comes from immunoSEQ multiplex PCR, and its TCRdb copy is limited to in-frame clones, with some not included. The data contain approximately 66,000 clones, around 84% of them singletons. The sequence came from an adult with an advanced solid tumor such as melanoma, head and neck, liver or kidney cancer. This chain connects TRBV7-6 to TRBJ2-7; D is perhaps TRBD2 (6 bases). Sequenced material: CD4+ or CD8+ T cells sorted from blood, taken in a trial of the OX40 agonist ivuxolimab. CDR3 coding DNA: TGTGCCAGCAGCTTAGCGCCCCCCGGGAGCATCTACGAGCAGTACTTC. Residues: CASSLAPPGSIYEQYF.